This T cell receptor (beta chain) was captured by sequencing in a study of Ad26.COV2.S vaccination and SARS-CoV-2 variants. Using immunoSEQ multiplex PCR, the repertoire was profiled, and TCRdb retains in-frame clones only, with some absent. The sample has roughly 400,000 clones, 92% seen once. Comment on this clone: Its antigen remains unknown.

The CDR3 has 12 residues. Germline CDR1 MNHEY, CDR2 SMNVEV (reference sequence). The V end lost 5 bases, the J end lost 2 bases, and 5 bases lay between the germline ends. This sample's treatment: approximately 18 received Ad26.COV2.S at low or high dose, single or two shots; 5 received placebo; per-sample allocation not given. Following the first vaccine or placebo injection, samples were taken on day 63. Within Boston, the person who donated was an adult of 18-55 years. Spike of the Wuhan-strain SARS-CoV-2 was expressed by an Ad26 vector, which formed the vaccine. Overall study results and limits: Breadth and depth estimates from TCRs may understate total T cell responses. Spike-specific responses of CD8+ and CD4+ T cells were reported to display substantial breadth after vaccination.

The sequencing here drew on peripheral blood, taken in a trial of Ad26.COV2.S vaccine versus placebo. The TCR comes from a person between 18 and 60 years old who received the Ad26.COV2.S COVID-19 vaccine or a placebo. The chain recombines TRBV27 with TRBJ2-3; D gene unclear. This CDR3 reads CASSRHTDTQYF. CDR3 sequence (DNA): TGTGCCAGCAGTCGACACACAGATACGCAGTATTTT.